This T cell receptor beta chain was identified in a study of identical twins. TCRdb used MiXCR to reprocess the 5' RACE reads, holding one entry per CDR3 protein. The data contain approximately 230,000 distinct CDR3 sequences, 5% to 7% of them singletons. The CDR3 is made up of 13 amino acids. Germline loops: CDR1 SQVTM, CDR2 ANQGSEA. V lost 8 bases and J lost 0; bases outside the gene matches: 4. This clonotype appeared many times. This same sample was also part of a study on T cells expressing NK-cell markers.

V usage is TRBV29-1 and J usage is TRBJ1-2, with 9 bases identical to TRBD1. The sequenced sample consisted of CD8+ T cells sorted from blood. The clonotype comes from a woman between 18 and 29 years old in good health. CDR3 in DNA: TGCAGCCCGGGACAGGGCCCTAACTATGGCTACACCTTC. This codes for CSPGQGPNYGYTF. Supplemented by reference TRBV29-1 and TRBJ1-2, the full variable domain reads SAVISQKPSRDICQRGTSLTIQCQVDSQVTMMFWYRQQPGQSLTLIATANQGSEATYESGFVIDKFPISRPNLTFSTLTVSNMSPEDSSIYLCSPGQGPNYGYTFGSGTRLTVV.